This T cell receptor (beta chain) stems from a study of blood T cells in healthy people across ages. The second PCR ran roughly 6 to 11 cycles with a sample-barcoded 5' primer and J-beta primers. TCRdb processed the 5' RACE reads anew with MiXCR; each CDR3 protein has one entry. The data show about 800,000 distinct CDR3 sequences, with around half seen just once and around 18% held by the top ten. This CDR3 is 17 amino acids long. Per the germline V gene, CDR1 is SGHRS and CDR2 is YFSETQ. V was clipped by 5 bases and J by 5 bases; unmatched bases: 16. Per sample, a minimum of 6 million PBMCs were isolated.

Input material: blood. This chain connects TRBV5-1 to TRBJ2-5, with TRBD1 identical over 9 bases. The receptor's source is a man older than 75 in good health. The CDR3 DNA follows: TGCGCCAGCAGATCCCTATTGACAGGGGGGTCTGGGGAGACCCAGTACTTC. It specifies CASRSLLTGGSGETQYF.